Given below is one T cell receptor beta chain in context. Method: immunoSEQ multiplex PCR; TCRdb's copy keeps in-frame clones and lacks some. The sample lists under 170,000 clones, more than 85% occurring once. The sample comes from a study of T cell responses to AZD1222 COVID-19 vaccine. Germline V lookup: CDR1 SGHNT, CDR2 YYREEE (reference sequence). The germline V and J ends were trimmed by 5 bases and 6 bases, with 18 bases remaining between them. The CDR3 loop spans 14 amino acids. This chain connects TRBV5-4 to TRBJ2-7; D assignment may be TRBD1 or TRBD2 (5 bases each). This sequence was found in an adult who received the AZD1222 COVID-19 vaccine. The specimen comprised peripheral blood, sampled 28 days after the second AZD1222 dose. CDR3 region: CASSFAGTNVEQYF. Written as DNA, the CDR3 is TGTGCCAGCAGTTTTGCCGGGACGAACGTCGAGCAGTACTTC.